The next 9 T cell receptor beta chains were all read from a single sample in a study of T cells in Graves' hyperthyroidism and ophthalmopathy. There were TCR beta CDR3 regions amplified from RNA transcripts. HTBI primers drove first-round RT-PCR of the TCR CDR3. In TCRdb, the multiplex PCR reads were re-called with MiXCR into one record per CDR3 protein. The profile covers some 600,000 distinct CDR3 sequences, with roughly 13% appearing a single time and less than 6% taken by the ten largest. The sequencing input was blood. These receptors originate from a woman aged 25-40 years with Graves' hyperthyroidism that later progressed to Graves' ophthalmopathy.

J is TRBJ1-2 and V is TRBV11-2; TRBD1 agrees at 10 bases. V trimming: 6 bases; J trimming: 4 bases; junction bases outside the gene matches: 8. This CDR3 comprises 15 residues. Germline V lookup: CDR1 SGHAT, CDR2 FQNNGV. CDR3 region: CASSPRQGATYGYTF. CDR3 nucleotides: TGTGCCAGCAGTCCACGACAGGGGGCGACCTATGGCTACACCTTC. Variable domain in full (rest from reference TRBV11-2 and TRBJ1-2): EAGVAQSPRYKIIEKRQSVAFWCNPISGHATLYWYQQILGQGPKLLIQFQNNGVVDDSQLPKDRFSAERLKGVDSTLKIQPAKLEDSAVYLCASSPRQGATYGYTFGSGTRLTVV.

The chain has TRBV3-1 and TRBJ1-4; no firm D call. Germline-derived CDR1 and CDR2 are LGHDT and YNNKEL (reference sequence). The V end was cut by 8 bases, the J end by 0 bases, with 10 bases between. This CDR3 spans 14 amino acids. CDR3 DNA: TGTGCCAGCCGAGAGGCGACAACTAATGAAAAACTGTTTTTT. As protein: CASREATTNEKLFF.

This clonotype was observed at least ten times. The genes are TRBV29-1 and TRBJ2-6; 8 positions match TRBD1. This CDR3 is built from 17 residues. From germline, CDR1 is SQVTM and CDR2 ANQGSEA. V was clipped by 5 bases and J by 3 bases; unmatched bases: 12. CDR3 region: CSVLQPKTGVGANVLTF. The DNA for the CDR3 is TGCAGCGTTTTACAACCAAAGACAGGGGTTGGGGCCAACGTCCTGACTTTC.

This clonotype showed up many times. The CDR3 loop reads CASSYEGKKAPLHF. The CDR3 DNA sequence: TGTGCCAGCAGTTATGAGGGGAAAAAGGCACCCCTCCACTTT. This rearrangement joins TRBV12-3 or TRBV12-4 to TRBJ1-6; the D gene is possibly TRBD1 (5 bases). Trimming took off 4 bases at V and 11 bases at J, with 15 bases between the two ends. CDR3 length equals 14 residues.

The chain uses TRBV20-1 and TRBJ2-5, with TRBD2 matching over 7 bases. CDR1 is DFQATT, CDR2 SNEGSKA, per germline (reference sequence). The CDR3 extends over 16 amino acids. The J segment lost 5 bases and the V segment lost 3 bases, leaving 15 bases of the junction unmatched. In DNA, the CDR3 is TGCAGTGCTAGCGGGAGGATATTCTTAGGCCCCGAGACCCAGTACTTC. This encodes CSASGRIFLGPETQYF.

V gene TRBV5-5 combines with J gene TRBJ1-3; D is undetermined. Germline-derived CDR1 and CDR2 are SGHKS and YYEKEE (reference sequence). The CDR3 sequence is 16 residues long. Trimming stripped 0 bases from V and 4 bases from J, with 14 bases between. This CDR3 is CASSLEGGMRGNTIYF. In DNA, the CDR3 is TGTGCCAGCAGCTTGGAGGGCGGAATGAGGGGAAACACCATATATTTT.

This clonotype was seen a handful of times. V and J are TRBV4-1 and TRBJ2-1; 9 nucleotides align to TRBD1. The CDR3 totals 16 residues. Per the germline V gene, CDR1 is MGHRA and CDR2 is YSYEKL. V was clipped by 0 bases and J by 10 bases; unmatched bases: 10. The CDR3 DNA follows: TGCGCCAGCAGCCAAGAGTCGGGACAGGGATCAGGGGAGCAGTTCTTC. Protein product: CASSQESGQGSGEQFF.

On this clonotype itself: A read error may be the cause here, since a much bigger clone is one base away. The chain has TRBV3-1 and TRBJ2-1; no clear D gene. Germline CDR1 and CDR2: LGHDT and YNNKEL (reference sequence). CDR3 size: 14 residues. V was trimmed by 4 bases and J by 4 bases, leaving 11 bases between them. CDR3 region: CASSPTDGYNEQFF. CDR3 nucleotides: TGTGCCAGCAGCCCTACAGACGGATACAATGAGCAGTTCTTC.

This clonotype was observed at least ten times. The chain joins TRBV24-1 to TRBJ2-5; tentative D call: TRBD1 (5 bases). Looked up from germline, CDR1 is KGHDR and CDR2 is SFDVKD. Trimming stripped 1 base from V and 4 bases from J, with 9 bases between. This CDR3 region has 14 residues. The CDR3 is CATSDFGRAETQYF. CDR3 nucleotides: TGTGCCACCAGTGATTTCGGCAGGGCAGAGACCCAGTACTTC.